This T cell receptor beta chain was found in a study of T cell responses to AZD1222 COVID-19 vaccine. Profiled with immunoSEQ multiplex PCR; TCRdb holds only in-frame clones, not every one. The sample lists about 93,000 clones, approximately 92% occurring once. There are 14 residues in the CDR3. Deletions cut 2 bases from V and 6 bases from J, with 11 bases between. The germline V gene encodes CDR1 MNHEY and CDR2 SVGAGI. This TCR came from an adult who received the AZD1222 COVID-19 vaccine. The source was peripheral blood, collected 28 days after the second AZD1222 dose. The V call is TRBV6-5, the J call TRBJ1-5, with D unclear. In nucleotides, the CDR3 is TGTGCCAGCAGTTACGGGTGGGGTAGTCAGCCCCAGCATTTT. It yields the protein CASSYGWGSQPQHF.